Listed below are T cell receptor beta chains from one sample, sequenced in a study of blood T cell repertoires in COVID-19. Generated by immunoSEQ multiplex PCR, the TCRdb table keeps only in-frame clones and is missing some. The data hold over 55,000 clones, with 82% observed a single time. The sequenced sample consisted of peripheral blood. Source of these receptors: an older woman with acute or convalescent COVID-19. Both conserved end residues are part of each CDR3. The D gene is left open where the match is weak. A clone size is listed for some rows: how often the clone was seen (once, few, many), or a class if it is expanded.

TRBJ2-7,NA,NA,TRBV27,TGTGCCAGCAGCCTCCTCACCAGTGGTTACGAGCAGTACTTC,CASSLLTSGYEQYF
TRBJ2-7,NA,NA,TRBV21-1,TGTGCCAGCAGCGATCAGACAGGGAAACCCTACGAGCAGTACTTC,CASSDQTGKPYEQYF
TRBJ2-2,few,TRBD1,TRBV7-9,TGTGCCAGCAGCCAATGGGACAGCGACACCGGGGAGCTGTTTTTT,CASSQWDSDTGELFF
TRBJ2-1,NA,NA,TRBV4-3,TGCGCCAGCAGCATTAAGGTTGCAGGGCGCAATGAGCAGTTCTTC,CASSIKVAGRNEQFF
TRBJ1-2,NA,NA,TRBV5-4,TGTGCCAGCAGCCCCCGGGACACCTATGGCTACACCTTC,CASSPRDTYGYTF
TRBJ1-5,NA,NA,TRBV6-6,TGTGCCAGCAGTTACTCGACCCAGGGCGGCAATCAGCCCCAGCATTTT,CASSYSTQGGNQPQHF
TRBJ1-2,NA,NA,TRBV7-2,TGTGCCAGCAGCTTATCTACAGGCGACTATGGCTACACCTTC,CASSLSTGDYGYTF
TRBJ1-2,NA,NA,TRBV3-1/TRBV3-2,TGTGCCAGCAGCTTAGACACGGCGAATTATGGCTACACCTTC,CASSLDTANYGYTF
TRBJ2-3,NA,TRBD2,TRBV7-3,TGTGCCAGCAGCCTATCTAGCGGGGGGCCTCAAAGCACAGATACGCAGTATTTT,CASSLSSGGPQSTDTQYF
TRBJ2-4,once,TRBD2,TRBV15,TGTGCCACCAGCAGAGATCCCGAGACTAGCGGGGGGATTGTCAAAAACATTCAGTACTTC,CATSRDPETSGGIVKNIQYF
TRBJ1-1,NA,TRBD1,TRBV27,TGTGCCAGCAGTGATCGGACAGGGAACACTGAAGCTTTCTTT,CASSDRTGNTEAFF
TRBJ1-1,few,TRBD1,TRBV2,TGTGCCAGCAGTGATCCAGGGGGAAATACTGAAGCTTTCTTT,CASSDPGGNTEAFF
TRBJ2-3,NA,NA,TRBV6-4,TGTGCCAGCAGTGACTCGAGAGGATCCGATACGCAGTATTTT,CASSDSRGSDTQYF
TRBJ2-7,NA,TRBD1,TRBV7-2,TGTGCCAGCAGCCCAACAGGGGGCTGGCGGTACGAGCAGTACTTC,CASSPTGGWRYEQYF
TRBJ1-5,NA,NA,TRBV25-1,TGTGCCAGCAGTGAATTCGGAGGCAATCAGCCCCAGCATTTT,CASSEFGGNQPQHF
TRBJ2-7,few,TRBD1,TRBV23-1,TGCGCCAGCGCCTATCCCCCTTACAGGGGCGGAGAGCAGTACTTC,CASAYPPYRGGEQYF
TRBJ2-5,NA,NA,TRBV13,TGTGCCAGCAGCCCAACGGGTGAGGAGACCCAGTACTTC,CASSPTGEETQYF
TRBJ1-1,NA,TRBD1,TRBV7-9,TGTGCCAGCAGCTCGTCGACAGGGACATGGGCTGAAGCTTTCTTT,CASSSSTGTWAEAFF
TRBJ2-6,NA,NA,TRBV30,TGTGCCTGGAGTGCGGGGACTGGGGCCAACGTCCTGACTTTC,CAWSAGTGANVLTF
TRBJ2-7,NA,TRBD2,TRBV5-6,TGTGCCAGCAGCTTGGGGCTAGCGGGGGCCTCTTATTACGAGCAGTACTTC,CASSLGLAGASYYEQYF
TRBJ1-4,NA,NA,TRBV28,TGTGCCAGCAGTCCACAGGGAACTAATGAAAAACTGTTTTTT,CASSPQGTNEKLFF
TRBJ1-1,once,NA,TRBV6-2/TRBV6-3,TGTGCCAGCAGTTTGACGGGGATCGGCGGCACTGAAGCTTTCTTT,CASSLTGIGGTEAFF
TRBJ1-2,NA,NA,TRBV19,TGTGCCACCTCGGGACAAAAAAAGGGTGGCTACACCTTC,CATSGQKKGGYTF
TRBJ1-6,NA,NA,TRBV20-1,TGCAGTGCTAGTGTTAGGGAGGATTCACCCCTCCACTTT,CSASVREDSPLHF
TRBJ1-5,NA,TRBD1,TRBV5-3,TGTGCCAGAAGCTTGGTTGGACAGGGGGTGGGTCAGCCCCAGCATTTT,CARSLVGQGVGQPQHF
TRBJ2-2,NA,NA,TRBV14,TGTGCCAGCAGCCCGGGACAAGCCGGGGAGCTGTTTTTT,CASSPGQAGELFF
TRBJ2-3,NA,TRBD1,TRBV20-1,TGCAGTGCTAGTCCAGGGGGTGGGGATACGCAGTATTTT,CSASPGGGDTQYF
TRBJ2-1,few,TRBD2,TRBV4-1,TGCGCCAGCAGCCAAGAAGGTCCTAGCGGGGCGAATGAGCAGTTCTTC,CASSQEGPSGANEQFF
TRBJ2-7,NA,NA,TRBV25-1,TGTGCCAGCAGCCTGGGACATTTGTACGAGCAGTACTTC,CASSLGHLYEQYF
TRBJ1-4,NA,NA,TRBV7-8,TGTGCCAGCAGTCATGGGGGGTATTCTTCAACTAATGAAAAACTGTTTTTT,CASSHGGYSSTNEKLFF
TRBJ1-1,few,NA,TRBV2,TGTGCCAGCAGACGTAGTATCTCCTACACTGAAGCTTTCTTT,CASRRSISYTEAFF
TRBJ1-1,NA,TRBD1,TRBV5-1,TGCGCCAGCAGCATTGACAGGGCGGGGAACACTGAAGCTTTCTTT,CASSIDRAGNTEAFF
TRBJ1-1,NA,NA,TRBV3-1/TRBV3-2,TGTGCCAGCAGCGTGGGGCCGGAAGCTTTCTTT,CASSVGPEAFF
TRBJ2-3,NA,NA,TRBV27,TGTGCCAGCAGCTTAGCGGCCACAGATACGCAGTATTTT,CASSLAATDTQYF
TRBJ2-2,medium-sized,NA,TRBV19,TGTGCCAGTAGTATGAGTCTAGTAACCACCGGGGAGCTGTTTTTT,CASSMSLVTTGELFF
TRBJ1-5,NA,TRBD1,TRBV6-2/TRBV6-3,TGTGCCAGCAGTGACAGGGATTCGCAGCCCCAGCATTTT,CASSDRDSQPQHF
TRBJ1-1,once,NA,TRBV6-5,TGTGCCAGCAGTTATCTTGGCGGGAACACTGAAGCTTTCTTT,CASSYLGGNTEAFF
TRBJ1-5,NA,NA,TRBV7-9,TGTGCCAGCAGCTTAGACTCGACAGTTTATCCCCAGCCCCAGCATTTT,CASSLDSTVYPQPQHF
TRBJ2-3,NA,NA,TRBV9,TGTGCCAGCACCCAAAATGTAGGAGGCACAGATACGCAGTATTTT,CASTQNVGGTDTQYF
TRBJ2-1,NA,TRBD2,TRBV4-2,TGTGCCAGCAGCCAAGGAACTAGCGAGAGTAATGAGCAGTTCTTC,CASSQGTSESNEQFF
TRBJ2-3,once,TRBD2,TRBV2,TGTGCCAGCAGGGTCTGGGCTAGCGGGGGGGCCAAAGATACGCAGTATTTT,CASRVWASGGAKDTQYF
TRBJ1-4,NA,NA,TRBV19,TGTGCCAGTAGTGAGAATGAAAAACTGTTTTTT,CASSENEKLFF
TRBJ2-7,NA,TRBD1,TRBV7-3,TGTGCCAGCAGCTTGACCGGGACAGGGGTGTACGAGCAGTACTTC,CASSLTGTGVYEQYF